One sample yielded the 22 T cell receptor beta chains listed below, sequenced in a study of T cell clones after liver transplantation. Using immunoSEQ multiplex PCR, the repertoire was profiled, and TCRdb retains in-frame clones only, with some absent. Of approximately 26,000 clones listed, roughly 69% are singletons. This material consisted of CD4+ T cells from blood, taken before liver transplant. All receptors derive from a human donor who received a liver transplant.

The chain uses TRBV2 and TRBJ2-1; no clear D. Germline V CDR1 and CDR2: SNHLY, FYNNEI. The CDR3 consists of 16 residues. With 2 bases removed from V and 6 bases from J, the gap between germline ends came to 17 bases. The CDR3 nucleotides read TGTGCCAGCAGTGAATTCCGGCCCAGTGAAATCAATGAGCAGTTCTTC. This gives the protein CASSEFRPSEINEQFF. Variable domain in full (rest from reference TRBV2 and TRBJ2-1): EPEVTQTPSHQVTQMGQEVILRCVPISNHLYFYWYRQILGQKVEFLVSFYNNEISEKSEIFDDQFSVERPDGSNFTLKIRSTKLEDSAMYFCASSEFRPSEINEQFFGPGTRLTVL.

The chain is built from TRBV5-1 and TRBJ2-2, with 7 bases fitting TRBD2. The CDR3 totals 14 residues. The V gene's germline CDR1 is SGHRS and CDR2 YFSETQ. The V segment lost 3 bases and the J segment 2 bases; nucleotides outside the gene matches: 1. The CDR3 coding sequence is TGCGCCAGCAGCTCAGCGGGAAACACCGGGGAGCTGTTTTTT. It is translated as CASSSAGNTGELFF.

This rearrangement joins TRBV30 to TRBJ2-1; 11 bases agree with TRBD2. The CDR3 covers 15 residues. CDR1 is GTSNPN, CDR2 SVGIG, per germline (reference sequence). The V gene end was trimmed by 3 bases and the J gene end by 5 bases; junction bases not matched to a gene: 6. CDR3 coding DNA: TGTGCCTGGAGCGCACTAGCGGGAGCGGACAATGAGCAGTTCTTC. Protein: CAWSALAGADNEQFF.

The chain links TRBV30 to TRBJ1-3; 8 bases agree with TRBD1. The CDR3 extends over 16 amino acids. V trimming: 2 bases; J trimming: 4 bases; junction bases outside the gene matches: 10. From germline, CDR1 is GTSNPN and CDR2 SVGIG (reference sequence). The CDR3 DNA reads as TGTGCCTGGAGTCTCCTCCAGGGGGCGACGGGAAACACCATATATTTT. It yields the protein CAWSLLQGATGNTIYF.

The chain uses TRBV6-1 and TRBJ2-1; D gene ambiguous. Germline CDR1 is MNHNS and CDR2 is SASEGT. Trimming stripped 5 bases from V and 6 bases from J, with 11 bases between. This CDR3 comprises 13 residues. The CDR3 sequence: CASSREHSNEQFF. CDR3 nucleotides: TGTGCCAGCAGTAGAGAACATAGCAATGAGCAGTTCTTC.

The chain is built from TRBV5-6 and TRBJ2-2, with 8 bases aligning to TRBD1. This CDR3 comprises 16 residues. V shed 4 bases, J shed 1 base, and the junction held 6 bases outside the gene matches. Germline V lookup: CDR1 SGHDT, CDR2 YYEEEE. This CDR3 reads CASSPTGQVNTGELFF. The CDR3, as DNA: TGTGCCAGCAGCCCTACGGGACAGGTGAACACCGGGGAGCTGTTTTTT.

V gene TRBV5-4 combines with J gene TRBJ1-1, with 7 bases aligning to TRBD1. The CDR3 has 16 residues. With 2 bases clipped from V and 1 base from J, the junction kept 8 bases outside the gene matches. Germline lookup yields CDR1 SGHNT and CDR2 YYREEE (reference sequence). The CDR3 loop is CASSFWRGRRNTEAFF. CDR3 bases: TGTGCCAGCAGCTTTTGGAGGGGGCGAAGGAACACTGAAGCTTTCTTT.

The chain couples TRBV2 to TRBJ1-1; the D is unclear. Per germline, CDR1 SNHLY and CDR2 FYNNEI. With 0 bases removed from V and 2 bases from J, the gap between germline ends came to 7 bases. The CDR3 contains 14 residues. This chain's CDR3 is CASSEAWGNTEAFF. For the CDR3, the DNA is TGTGCCAGCAGTGAAGCGTGGGGAAACACTGAAGCTTTCTTT.

The chain is built from TRBV11-2 and TRBJ1-1; D remains unclear. Trimming took off 5 bases at V and 1 base at J, with 14 bases between the two ends. Germline V gene lookup returns CDR1 SGHAT and CDR2 FQNNGV. There are 15 residues in the CDR3. The CDR3 sequence is CASSPQGRRNTEAFF. The DNA for the CDR3 is TGTGCCAGCAGCCCACAAGGACGGCGGAACACTGAAGCTTTCTTT.

The CDR3 spells CASSERGFRETQYF. CDR3 coding DNA: TGTGCCAGCAGCGAAAGGGGCTTCCGGGAGACCCAGTACTTC. The chain carries TRBV2 and TRBJ2-5; TRBD1 might be the D (5 bases). V dropped 6 bases and J dropped 5 bases, with 16 bases sitting between them. The length of the CDR3 is 14 residues. Per the germline V gene, CDR1 is SNHLY and CDR2 is FYNNEI.

This rearrangement joins TRBV5-1 to TRBJ2-2, with 8 bases that match TRBD1. The CDR3 length is 17 residues. J lost 2 bases, V lost 2 bases, and 8 bases had no gene match. CDR1 is SGHRS and CDR2 is YFSETQ in the germline V gene. The CDR3, as DNA: TGCGCCAGCAGCTTTGGGCAGGGGGCAGGTAACACCGGGGAGCTGTTTTTT. Protein product: CASSFGQGAGNTGELFF.

The rearrangement joins TRBV6-5 to TRBJ2-3; D possibly corresponds to TRBD1 (6 bases). Trimming shortened V by 8 bases and J by 9 bases, and 9 bases separated the two germline ends. This CDR3 comprises 10 residues. Germline CDR1 reads MNHEY; CDR2 reads SVGAGI. The CDR3 nucleotides are TGTGCCAGCGGGGGCGGGACGCAGTATTTT. Translating gives CASGGGTQYF.

The chain couples TRBV15 to TRBJ1-3; the D is unclear. The germline V and J ends were trimmed by 3 bases and 0 bases, with 6 bases remaining between them. Germline assignment: CDR1 LNHNV and CDR2 YYDKDF (reference sequence). CDR3 length: 14 residues. CDR3 bases: TGTGCCACCAGCAGCCGACCCTCTGGAAACACCATATATTTT. Its translation: CATSSRPSGNTIYF.

J is TRBJ1-3 and V is TRBV7-9, with D uncertain. There are 17 residues in the CDR3. Germline CDR1 reads SEHNR; CDR2 reads FQNEAQ (reference sequence). V shed 4 bases and J shed 0 bases, with 16 bases lying between them. The CDR3 sequence: CASSSGRRLSSGNTIYF. As DNA, the CDR3 is TGTGCCAGCAGCTCCGGACGGAGACTCAGCTCTGGAAACACCATATATTTT. Variable domain in full (rest from reference TRBV7-9 and TRBJ1-3): DTGVSQNPRHKITKRGQNVTFRCDPISEHNRLYWYRQTLGQGPEFLTYFQNEAQLEKSRLLSDRFSAERPKGSFSTLEIQRTEQGDSAMYLCASSSGRRLSSGNTIYFGEGSWLTVV.

CDR3 protein: CASRVDRGLREQYF. In DNA form, the CDR3 reads TGTGCCAGCAGGGTGGACAGGGGGCTAAGAGAGCAGTACTTC. The J gene is TRBJ2-7, the V gene TRBV6-1; 11 bases match TRBD1. This CDR3 comprises 14 residues. Germline V gene sequence: CDR1 MNHNS, CDR2 SASEGT. Trimming at V came to 6 bases and at J to 7 bases, leaving 8 bases not matched to a gene.

The V and J genes are TRBV10-3 and TRBJ2-1, with 11 nucleotides matching TRBD2. The CDR3 contains 15 residues. The J segment lost 2 bases and the V segment lost 6 bases, leaving 3 bases of the junction unmatched. Germline V CDR1 and CDR2: ENHRY, SYGVKD. The CDR3 loop reads CAIRNSGGAYNEQFF. The DNA of the CDR3 is TGTGCCATCAGGAATAGCGGGGGGGCCTACAATGAGCAGTTCTTC.

As to this clone: The junction differs from germline at one of its ends, possibly a read error. Written as DNA, the CDR3 is TGCAGCGTGGAAGGGACCCCCGTTCAAAAGGCTTTCTTT. Its translation is CSVEGTPVQKAFF. The rearrangement joins TRBV29-1 to TRBJ1-1; the D gene is possibly TRBD1 (5 bases). Germline lookup yields CDR1 SQVTM and CDR2 ANQGSEA. The CDR3 is made up of 13 amino acids.

The chain is built from TRBV4-1 and TRBJ1-1; no reliable D call. This CDR3 has 17 amino acids. Trimming took 0 bases from V and 1 from J, leaving 15 bases between them. Germline CDR1 and CDR2: MGHRA and YSYEKL. The CDR3 region has the DNA TGCGCCAGCAGCCAAGATCTTTTGGGCACGAAGAACACTGAAGCTTTCTTT. Protein sequence: CASSQDLLGTKNTEAFF.

This clone was detected a few times. The rearrangement links TRBV5-1 to TRBJ1-4, with D possibly being TRBD1 (6 bases). The germline V gene encodes CDR1 SGHRS and CDR2 YFSETQ. V dropped 3 bases and J dropped 4 bases, with 10 bases sitting between them. The CDR3 consists of 14 residues. CDR3 amino acids: CASSSDRLNEKLFF. CDR3 sequence (DNA): TGCGCCAGCAGCTCCGACAGGCTTAATGAAAAACTGTTTTTT.

The rearrangement uses TRBV5-1 and TRBJ2-6; 10 nucleotides align to TRBD1. Germline values: CDR1 SGHRS, CDR2 YFSETQ. Trimming cost V 7 bases and J 2 bases; bases outside gene matches: 9. The CDR3 length is 17 residues. This chain's CDR3 is CASGPGQGPAGANVLTF. CDR3 coding DNA: TGCGCCAGCGGACCGGGACAGGGGCCGGCTGGGGCCAACGTCCTGACTTTC.

The chain recombines TRBV10-2 with TRBJ1-3; a weak D match, TRBD1 (6 bases). V lost 10 bases, J lost 0 bases, and 10 bases lay in between. Germline assignment: CDR1 WSHSY and CDR2 SAAADI. The CDR3 is 13 amino acids. CDR3 nucleotide sequence: TGCGCCACCGGACAGTACTCTGGAAACACCATATATTTT. Residues: CATGQYSGNTIYF.

This clone is medium-sized in the sample. The rearrangement links TRBV4-1 to TRBJ1-4; D might be TRBD1 (6 bases). Germline loops: CDR1 MGHRA, CDR2 YSYEKL. The CDR3 has 16 amino acids. V gave up 1 base and J gave up 0 bases, with 9 bases separating them. The CDR3 bases are TGCGCCAGCAGCCAAGGGACAGTTGCAACTAATGAAAAACTGTTTTTT. Translated, it gives CASSQGTVATNEKLFF.